The 26 T cell receptor beta chains in this list originate from one sample, sequenced in a study of molecular identifiers for immune sequencing clone quantification. TCRdb recomputed calls from the PCR reads with MiXCR, one row per CDR3 protein. This sample has about half a million distinct CDR3 sequences, with less than 30% found just once. The sample comprised naive CD8+ T cells from blood, with Jurkat cell RNA spiked in. Subset indicated: FACS-sorted CD8+CD4-CCR7+CD45RA+ naive T cells. The receptors come from a human donor in good health. Some libraries in this study had Jurkat cell RNA spiked in.

This clonotype was picked up many times. This chain connects TRBV6-5 to TRBJ2-5; TRBD1 matches at 7 bases. This CDR3 region has 13 residues. V lost 4 bases to trimming and J lost 8 bases; unmatched junction nucleotides: 7. CDR1 is MNHEY, CDR2 SVGAGI, per germline. CDR3 in DNA: TGTGCCAGCAGTTCGACAGGGAAGAGAACCCAGTACTTC. This codes for CASSSTGKRTQYF.

This chain uses TRBV6-1 with TRBJ1-1; maybe TRBD1 (6 bases). The V end was cut by 1 base, the J end by 2 bases, with 20 bases between. CDR1 and CDR2 from the germline V gene are MNHNS and SASEGT. CDR3 length: 18 residues. CDR3 region: CASSEGRNAGTLNTEAFF. The CDR3 DNA follows: TGTGCCAGCAGTGAAGGCAGGAATGCCGGGACACTCAACACTGAAGCTTTCTTT.

At least ten counts were recorded for this clonotype. The rearrangement joins TRBV25-1 to TRBJ2-5; a possible D gene is TRBD1 (6 bases). Looked up from germline, CDR1 is MGHDK and CDR2 is SYGVNS. V shed 3 bases and J shed 1 base, with 12 bases lying between them. CDR3 length: 15 amino acids. The CDR3 nucleotides read TGTGCCAGCAGTGAGTTCGGACAGAGCCAAGAGACCCAGTACTTC. Its translation: CASSEFGQSQETQYF.

A note on this clonotype: Possible read error: a much larger clone is one base away. The rearrangement joins TRBV4-1 to TRBJ2-3; D remains ambiguous. Trimming took 4 bases from V and 0 from J, leaving 17 bases between them. CDR1 and CDR2 from the germline V gene are MGHRA and YSYEKL. The CDR3 is 17 residues long. CDR3 DNA: TGCGCCAGCAGCCCAGCTAAAGCCAGAGCTAGCACAGATACGCAGTATTTT. It translates to CASSPAKARASTDTQYF.

This clonotype occurred a few times. The rearrangement links TRBV27 to TRBJ1-1; D is possibly TRBD1 (6 bases). V lost 5 bases and J lost 0, with 13 bases in between. CDR1 and CDR2 (germline): MNHEY, SMNVEV (reference sequence). The CDR3 totals 15 residues. CDR3 sequence (DNA): TGTGCCAGCAGTCCCCGCCAGGGGCTGAACACTGAAGCTTTCTTT. Its translation is CASSPRQGLNTEAFF.

The table lists this clonotype with many counts. V usage is TRBV9 and J usage is TRBJ1-2, with a weak D call TRBD1 (5 bases). Germline-derived CDR1 and CDR2 are SGDLS and YYNGEE. Between the trimmed V and J ends, which lost 0 bases and 0 bases, there was a span of 15 bases. The CDR3 is 17 residues long. This CDR3 reads CASSVEGVPIANYGYTF. The CDR3, as DNA: TGTGCCAGCAGCGTAGAAGGGGTACCAATAGCTAACTATGGCTACACCTTC.

The sample holds many counts of this clonotype. This sequence joins TRBV15 and TRBJ2-3; 7 bases are shared with TRBD1. This CDR3 comprises 16 residues. The junction had 7 bases not matched to a gene; V was cut back by 0 bases and J by 4 bases. Germline values: CDR1 LNHNV, CDR2 YYDKDF (reference sequence). CDR3 in DNA: TGTGCCACCAGCAGAGATCGTTACAGGGGTGCAGATACGCAGTATTTT. It specifies CATSRDRYRGADTQYF.

A remark on this clonotype: This clone may be a read error of a much larger clone one base away. The chain has TRBV9 and TRBJ2-7, with 8 bases that match TRBD2. This CDR3 has 15 amino acids. Per germline, CDR1 SGDLS and CDR2 YYNGEE. In DNA, the CDR3 is TGTGCCAGCAGCGTAGGCGGGGGGAAGTCCTGCGAGCAGTACTTC. Amino acids: CASSVGGGKSCEQYF.

In the case of this clonotype: This may be a read error: a much more frequent sequence differs by one nucleotide. The CDR3 DNA is TGTGCCAGCAGCCTGATAGGATTGACCGGGGAGCCGTTTTTT. This gives the protein CASSLIGLTGEPFF. The chain uses TRBV5-6 and TRBJ2-2; tentative D call: TRBD2 (5 bases). There are 14 residues in the CDR3. Germline values: CDR1 SGHDT, CDR2 YYEEEE. Looking up the rest from reference TRBV5-6 and TRBJ2-2 gives the full variable domain: DAGVTQSPTHLIKTRGQQVTLRCSPKSGHDTVSWYQQALGQGPQFIFQYYEEEERQRGNFPDRFSGHQFPNYSSELNVNALLLGDSALYLCASSLIGLTGEPFFGEGSRLTVL.

This clonotype has just a few counts. The chain carries TRBV5-5 and TRBJ2-7; tentatively, D is TRBD1 (8 bases). CDR3 length equals 15 residues. V was cut by 6 bases and J by 1 base, with 17 bases left in between. The V gene's germline CDR1 is SGHKS and CDR2 YYEKEE (reference sequence). The CDR3 here is CASIKTGGLSYEQYF. The DNA for the CDR3 is TGTGCCAGCATAAAAACAGGGGGACTATCCTACGAGCAGTACTTC.

There are a few counts of this clonotype. J is TRBJ2-7 and V is TRBV19; TRBD2 agrees at 9 bases. This CDR3 has 14 residues. Germline V gene sequence: CDR1 LNHDA, CDR2 SQIVND (reference sequence). V lost 5 bases and J lost 5; bases outside the gene matches: 7. The DNA of the CDR3 is TGTGCCAGTAGTGTAGCGGGAGTATCCCACGAGCAGTACTTC. Its protein product is CASSVAGVSHEQYF.

In its sample, this clonotype was seen many times. The rearrangement links TRBV5-1 to TRBJ2-1; the match to TRBD2 covers 7 bases. V gave up 0 bases and J gave up 7 bases; unmatched junction bases: 1. The length of the CDR3 is 13 residues. Germline V gives CDR1 SGHRS, CDR2 YFSETQ. The CDR3 loop is CASSLVSGNEQFF. In DNA form, the CDR3 reads TGCGCCAGCAGCTTGGTTAGCGGGAATGAGCAGTTCTTC.

Concerning this clonotype: A much larger clone differs from this one at a single base, so this may be a read error. Since the CDR3 does not end with the conserved phenylalanine or tryptophan, this likely comes from a read error. This rearrangement joins TRBV19 to TRBJ1-5; D call uncertain. The germline gives CDR1 LNHDA, CDR2 SQIVND (reference sequence). The CDR3 is made up of 13 amino acids. V was clipped by 2 bases and J by 6 bases, with 8 bases between them. The CDR3 nucleotides read TGTGCCAGTAGTATACCTCCGGGTCAGCCCCAGCATTAT. Translating gives CASSIPPGQPQHY.

Only a few counts were recorded for this clonotype. The rearrangement links TRBV19 to TRBJ2-3, with a possible D match to TRBD2 (5 bases). This CDR3 spans 16 amino acids. V gave up 6 bases and J gave up 2 bases, with 18 bases separating them. CDR1 LNHDA and CDR2 SQIVND come from the germline V gene (reference sequence). Here the CDR3 DNA reads TGTGCCAGTAGCGATGCCGCCCCCGGGAACACAGATACGCAGTATTTT. As protein: CASSDAAPGNTDTQYF.

The sample holds one count of this clonotype. It may be a read error: a sequence one base away is much more abundant. The chain is built from TRBV7-9 and TRBJ2-3; 10 bases line up with TRBD2. This CDR3 contains 16 residues. Germline V gives CDR1 SEHNR, CDR2 FQNEAQ (reference sequence). CDR3 loop: CASSPQREGSADAQYF. The CDR3, as DNA: TGTGCCAGCAGCCCTCAGCGGGAGGGGAGCGCAGATGCGCAGTATTTT. The variable domain in full, with the rest retrieved from reference TRBV7-9 and TRBJ2-3, is DTGVSQNPRHKITKRGQNVTFRCDPISEHNRLYWYRQTLGQGPEFLTYFQNEAQLEKSRLLSDRFSAERPKGSFSTLEIQRTEQGDSAMYLCASSPQREGSADAQYFGPGTRLTVL.

This clonotype was observed at least ten times. The rearrangement links TRBV5-6 to TRBJ2-7; no definite D call. Germline CDR1 is SGHDT and CDR2 is YYEEEE. This CDR3 is 14 amino acids long. The V gene lost 5 bases and the J gene lost 0 bases, with 12 bases spanning the gap. CDR3 sequence: CASRHQGSSYEQYF. In DNA form, the CDR3 reads TGTGCCAGCAGGCATCAAGGTAGCTCCTACGAGCAGTACTTC. Variable domain in full (rest from reference TRBV5-6 and TRBJ2-7): DAGVTQSPTHLIKTRGQQVTLRCSPKSGHDTVSWYQQALGQGPQFIFQYYEEEERQRGNFPDRFSGHQFPNYSSELNVNALLLGDSALYLCASRHQGSSYEQYFGPGTRLTVT.

The gene calls are TRBV2 and TRBJ1-5; D gene ambiguous. Trimming left V 8 bases short and J 3 bases short, with 11 bases between. There are 13 residues in the CDR3. Germline loops: CDR1 SNHLY, CDR2 FYNNEI. In DNA form, the CDR3 reads TGTGCCAGCGACGCTGTCCCCAATCAGCCCCAGCATTTT. Translated, it gives CASDAVPNQPQHF.

This clonotype appeared a few times. This chain connects TRBV11-2 to TRBJ2-7; D tentatively fits TRBD1 or TRBD2 (5 bases each). From germline, CDR1 is SGHAT and CDR2 FQNNGV. V was trimmed by 1 base and J by 3 bases, leaving 16 bases between them. The CDR3 is 16 amino acids. CDR3 bases: TGTGCCAGCAGCTTAGGGGGAGTGGACACCCGCTACGAGCAGTACTTC. Protein: CASSLGGVDTRYEQYF.

Turning to this clonotype: This sequence may be a read error, since a much larger clone differs from it by one base. The rearrangement joins TRBV5-1 to TRBJ2-4; TRBD1 matches 7 bases. The CDR3 length is 12 residues. CDR1 is SGHRS, CDR2 YFSETQ, per germline. CDR3 DNA sequence: TGCGCCAGCAGCTTCGAGACAGGGTCGAAGGTCTTC. Its protein product is CASSFETGSKVF. The variable domain in full, completed from reference TRBV5-1 and TRBJ2-4, reads KAGVTQTPRYLIKTRGQQVTLSCSPISGHRSVSWYQQTPGQGLQFLFEYFSETQRNKGNFPGRFSGRQFSNSRSEMNVSTLELGDSALYLCASSFETGSKVFGAGTRLSVL.

This clonotype was counted at least ten times. The CDR3 here is CASSWAGLADTDTQYF. In DNA form, the CDR3 reads TGTGCCAGCAGTTGGGCGGGACTAGCGGATACAGATACGCAGTATTTT. V and J are TRBV27 and TRBJ2-3, with 11 positions matching TRBD2. From germline, CDR1 is MNHEY and CDR2 SMNVEV (reference sequence). CDR3 length: 16 residues. J was trimmed by 3 bases and V by 4 bases; bases with no gene match: 6.

This clonotype has a single count. With a much larger clone just one base away, this may be a read error. This chain links TRBV7-9 with TRBJ1-1; the D gene is possibly TRBD1 (5 bases). Germline assignment: CDR1 SEHNR and CDR2 FQNEAQ (reference sequence). V was shortened by 5 bases and J by 10 bases, with 20 bases between the two germline ends. There are 14 residues in the CDR3. DNA for the CDR3: TGTGCCAGCAGCATTGAGGGGTTATCGGGAGCAGCTTTCTTT. This gives the protein CASSIEGLSGAAFF.

The chain links TRBV27 to TRBJ2-7; 10 bases map to TRBD2. Germline assignment: CDR1 MNHEY and CDR2 SMNVEV (reference sequence). CDR3 length equals 14 residues. V was clipped by 8 bases and J by 2 bases; unmatched bases: 6. The CDR3 DNA sequence: TGTGCCAGCGGTTACAGCGGGAGGGCCTACGAGCAGTACTTC. Translating it yields CASGYSGRAYEQYF.

This clonotype was observed a few times. The chain has TRBV12-3 or TRBV12-4 and TRBJ2-2; D unresolved. Trimming took off 2 bases at V and 5 bases at J, with 9 bases between the two ends. The CDR3 extends over 14 amino acids. The DNA for the CDR3 is TGTGCCAGCAGTTTAATCTCGTGGACCGGGGAGCTGTTTTTT. The encoded protein is CASSLISWTGELFF.

This chain links TRBV19 with TRBJ2-1; the match to TRBD2 covers 11 bases. CDR1 is LNHDA, CDR2 SQIVND, per germline (reference sequence). The ends lost 5 bases at V and 4 bases at J; junction bases unmatched: 7. CDR3 length: 16 amino acids. The chain's CDR3 is CASSLVASGGYNEQFF. The CDR3 nucleotides are TGTGCCAGTAGTTTAGTGGCTAGCGGGGGGTACAATGAGCAGTTCTTC.

With respect to this clonotype: With a much larger clone just one base away, this may be a read error. The J gene is TRBJ2-7, the V gene TRBV28, with D maybe TRBD1 (6 bases). CDR3 length: 14 residues. Germline V gene sequence: CDR1 MDHEN, CDR2 SYDVKM. The CDR3 sequence: CTSSRRGRTYEQYF. In DNA form, the CDR3 reads TGTACCAGCAGCCGCAGGGGCAGGACGTACGAGCAGTACTTC.

This clonotype was counted many times. V and J are TRBV7-9 and TRBJ2-3; a weak D match, TRBD2 (5 bases). Trimming shortened V by 2 bases and J by 2 bases, and 11 bases separated the two germline ends. The CDR3 sequence is 15 residues long. The V gene's germline CDR1 is SEHNR and CDR2 FQNEAQ (reference sequence). CDR3 sequence (DNA): TGTGCCAGCAGCTTAAAAGGACTCTACACAGATACGCAGTATTTT. It yields the protein CASSLKGLYTDTQYF.